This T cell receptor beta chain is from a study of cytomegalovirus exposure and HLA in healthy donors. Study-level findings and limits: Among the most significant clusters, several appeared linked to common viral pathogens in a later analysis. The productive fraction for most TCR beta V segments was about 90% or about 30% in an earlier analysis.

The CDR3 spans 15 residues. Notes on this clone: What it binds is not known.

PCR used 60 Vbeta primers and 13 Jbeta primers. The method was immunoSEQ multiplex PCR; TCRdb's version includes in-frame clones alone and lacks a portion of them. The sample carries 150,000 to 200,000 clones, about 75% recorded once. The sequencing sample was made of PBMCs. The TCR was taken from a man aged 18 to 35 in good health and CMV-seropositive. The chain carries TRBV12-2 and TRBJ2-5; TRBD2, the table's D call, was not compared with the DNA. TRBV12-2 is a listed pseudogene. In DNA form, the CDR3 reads TGTGCAAGTCGCTTGGTCTATTCCCGCCTAGTGACCCAGTACTTC. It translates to CASRLVYSRLVTQYF.